Each of the 3 T cell receptor beta chains below was sequenced from the same sample in a study of blood T cells in healthy people across ages. A second PCR, run for about 6 to 12 cycles, used a sample-barcoded 5' primer plus a J-beta primer mix. TCRdb used MiXCR to reprocess the 5' RACE reads, holding one entry per CDR3 protein. Of 1,100,000 or so distinct CDR3 sequences listed, 40% to 45% are singletons. The sample consisted of blood. The source is a woman aged 60-75 years in good health.

This clonotype was counted a few times. The chain carries TRBV12-3 or TRBV12-4 and TRBJ1-1; D ambiguous. V shed 3 bases and J shed 0 bases, with 11 bases lying between them. CDR3 length: 15 amino acids. CDR3 DNA sequence: TGTGCCAGCAGTTTTTTCCTGACTGTGAACACTGAAGCTTTCTTT. Protein product: CASSFFLTVNTEAFF.

This clonotype was observed a few times. The genes are TRBV7-6 and TRBJ1-5; D is uncertain. Trimming stripped 5 bases from V and 3 bases from J, with 11 bases between. Germline V gives CDR1 SGHVS, CDR2 FNYEAQ. CDR3 length: 14 amino acids. CDR3 DNA: TGTGCCAGCAGCGCCTTTGGAAACAATCAGCCCCAGCATTTT. Translated: CASSAFGNNQPQHF.

The chain links TRBV20-1 to TRBJ2-3; D remains unclear. There are 15 residues in the CDR3. The V and J ends lost 3 bases and 0 bases respectively, with 13 bases between them. CDR1 is DFQATT and CDR2 is SNEGSKA in the germline V gene (reference sequence). CDR3 sequence (DNA): TGCAGTGCTAGGCGCGCCGGAGTGAGCACAGATACGCAGTATTTT. It encodes CSARRAGVSTDTQYF.